Below, 29 T cell receptor beta chains from the same sample are listed, as sequenced in a study of T cells in Graves' hyperthyroidism and ophthalmopathy. From RNA transcripts, TCR beta CDR3 regions were amplified. Carried out on the TCR CDR3, a first-round RT-PCR used the HTBI primer set. One entry per CDR3 protein, called by TCRdb with MiXCR from the multiplex PCR reads. The data show about 590,000 distinct CDR3 sequences, 14% seen once. Sequenced material: blood. The receptors come from a woman under 30 with Graves' ophthalmopathy.

This clonotype was detected many times. The chain recombines TRBV6-1 with TRBJ1-5; 8 bases match TRBD1. Germline V gives CDR1 MNHNS, CDR2 SASEGT. V dropped 6 bases and J dropped 11; count of bases not matched to a gene: 9. This CDR3 has 13 amino acids. The DNA of the CDR3 is TGTGCCAGCAGCTCTTGGGACAGGACGGCCCAGCATTTT. It encodes CASSSWDRTAQHF.

This clonotype was counted at least ten times. The V gene is TRBV29-1, the J gene TRBJ1-1, with 8 bases that match TRBD1. This CDR3 is built from 17 residues. Germline V gene data show CDR1 as SQVTM and CDR2 as ANQGSEA. J lost 3 bases, V lost 7 bases, and 19 bases had no gene match. In DNA, the CDR3 is TGCAGCGGCGTGGGGAGAGGGGACAGGAGAATCGACACTGAAGCTTTCTTT. Translated, it gives CSGVGRGDRRIDTEAFF.

The chain employs TRBV11-2 and TRBJ1-4, with D maybe TRBD1 (5 bases). Germline values: CDR1 SGHAT, CDR2 FQNNGV. Trimming left V 2 bases short and J 2 bases short, with 12 bases between. CDR3 length equals 16 residues. CDR3 protein: CASSLIRGRTNEKLFF. As DNA, the CDR3 is TGTGCCAGCAGCTTAATCCGGGGGAGGACTAATGAAAAACTGTTTTTT.

This clonotype has at least ten counts. The chain links TRBV28 to TRBJ1-5, with D possibly being TRBD1 (5 bases). The V and J ends lost 4 bases and 0 bases respectively, with 16 bases between them. Per the germline V gene, CDR1 is MDHEN and CDR2 is SYDVKM. CDR3 length: 17 residues. The CDR3 reads CASSSTEVYYSNQPQHF. The CDR3, as DNA: TGTGCCAGCAGTTCGACAGAAGTATACTATAGCAATCAGCCCCAGCATTTT. Based on the CDR3 plus reference TRBV28 and TRBJ1-5, the full variable domain is DVKVTQSSRYLVKRTGEKVFLECVQDMDHENMFWYRQDPGLGLRLIYFSYDVKMKEKGDIPEGYSVSREKKERFSLILESASTNQTSMYLCASSSTEVYYSNQPQHFGDGTRLSIL.

This clonotype was seen ten or more times. The rearrangement links TRBV27 to TRBJ2-1; unclear D gene. CDR3 length equals 16 residues. Trimming left V 2 bases short and J 5 bases short, with 16 bases between. In germline, CDR1 is MNHEY, CDR2 SMNVEV (reference sequence). Here the CDR3 DNA reads TGTGCCAGCAGTTTACGGCTCCCCGGCTTAGACAATGAGCAGTTCTTC. Translated: CASSLRLPGLDNEQFF.

This clonotype was observed many times. The rearrangement links TRBV7-9 to TRBJ1-4; a weak D match, TRBD1 (6 bases). The ends were cut back, 1 base at V and 3 bases at J, with 9 bases in the middle. The CDR3 is made up of 15 amino acids. Germline lookup yields CDR1 SEHNR and CDR2 FQNEAQ (reference sequence). The CDR3 bases are TGTGCCAGCAGCTTAGAGGGGGGAGCTAATGAAAAACTGTTTTTT. It encodes CASSLEGGANEKLFF.

This clonotype came up many times. J is TRBJ2-3 and V is TRBV18; 14 bases are a match to TRBD2. CDR3 length: 15 residues. Germline V gene lookup returns CDR1 KGHSH and CDR2 LQKENI. V lost 2 bases to trimming and J lost 8 bases; unmatched junction nucleotides: 3. The CDR3 DNA reads TGTGCCAGCTCACCAGGACTAGCGGGAGGCGGTACGCAGTATTTT. Its translation: CASSPGLAGGGTQYF.

This clonotype was found many times. The chain couples TRBV3-1 to TRBJ2-1, with unresolved D. Germline CDR1 reads LGHDT; CDR2 reads YNNKEL (reference sequence). The CDR3 covers 14 residues. V was shortened by 1 base and J by 6 bases, with 10 bases between the two germline ends. CDR3 region: CASSQAHEGNEQFF. The CDR3 DNA reads as TGTGCCAGCAGCCAAGCTCACGAAGGCAATGAGCAGTTCTTC.

This chain links TRBV29-1 with TRBJ2-7; the D gene is possibly TRBD1 (6 bases). CDR3 size: 12 residues. The germline V gene encodes CDR1 SQVTM and CDR2 ANQGSEA. Trimming shortened V by 4 bases and J by 2 bases, and 9 bases separated the two germline ends. The CDR3 bases are TGCAGCGTTGCGTGGACAGCCTACGAGCAGTACTTC. Translation gives CSVAWTAYEQYF.

This clonotype was observed a handful of times. The CDR3 bases are TGTGCCAGCAATGGAGGTGTCGGTGGCTACACCTTC. Its protein is CASNGGVGGYTF. This chain connects TRBV7-9 to TRBJ1-2; D uncertain. Trimming left V 7 bases short and J 7 bases short, with 13 bases between. Germline V lookup: CDR1 SEHNR, CDR2 FQNEAQ (reference sequence). The CDR3 has 12 amino acids.

This clonotype was seen at least ten times. The V gene is TRBV5-1, the J gene TRBJ2-7; no clear D. Germline V gene data show CDR1 as SGHRS and CDR2 as YFSETQ. Trimming removed 2 bases at V and 2 bases at J, with 11 bases between. The CDR3 totals 14 residues. The CDR3 loop is CASSFSLDPYEQYF. Written as DNA, the CDR3 is TGCGCCAGCAGCTTCTCCCTAGATCCCTACGAGCAGTACTTC.

This clonotype occurred many times. J is TRBJ2-3 and V is TRBV30; 11 positions match TRBD2. There are 14 residues in the CDR3. The junction had 4 bases not matched to a gene; V was cut back by 1 base and J by 7 bases. Per germline, CDR1 GTSNPN and CDR2 SVGIG (reference sequence). The CDR3 DNA sequence: TGTGCCTGGAGTGGAGGGACTAGCGGATATACGCAGTATTTT. This sequence encodes CAWSGGTSGYTQYF.

This clonotype appeared many times. The chain recombines TRBV28 with TRBJ1-3; D is unresolved. Trimming cost V 9 bases and J 3 bases, with 18 bases left between them. Per germline, CDR1 MDHEN and CDR2 SYDVKM. This CDR3 region has 15 residues. The DNA for the CDR3 is TGTGCCAGTCAGGCCCCTTGGAGGGATGGAAACACCATATATTTT. Protein: CASQAPWRDGNTIYF.

Ten or more counts support this clonotype. J is TRBJ1-5 and V is TRBV5-6, with TRBD1 as a possible D gene (5 bases). The CDR3 extends over 14 amino acids. The V gene's germline CDR1 is SGHDT and CDR2 YYEEEE. The germline V and J ends were trimmed by 2 bases and 0 bases, with 6 bases remaining between them. The CDR3 loop is CASSFRVSNQPQHF. CDR3 coding DNA: TGTGCCAGCAGCTTCAGGGTTAGCAATCAGCCCCAGCATTTT.

This clonotype was counted only a few times. The chain combines TRBV4-3 with TRBJ1-4; D remains unclear. The germline CDR1 and CDR2 sequences are LGHNA and YSLEER. The V gene lost 0 bases and the J gene lost 4 bases, with 15 bases spanning the gap. This CDR3 spans 17 amino acids. CDR3 amino acids: CASSQDRRQKVNEKLFF. CDR3 in DNA: TGCGCCAGCAGCCAAGACCGGAGGCAGAAAGTTAATGAAAAACTGTTTTTT.

This clonotype appeared many times. CDR3 sequence reads: CASSRTGAGETQYF. The CDR3 nucleotides are TGTGCCAGCAGCCGTACCGGGGCGGGGGAGACCCAGTACTTC. V usage is TRBV7-9 and J usage is TRBJ2-5, with D possibly matching TRBD2 (6 bases). The CDR3 is made up of 14 amino acids. Germline CDR1 is SEHNR and CDR2 is FQNEAQ (reference sequence). Trimming stripped 5 bases from V and 5 bases from J, with 15 bases between.

This clonotype was recorded many times. The chain recombines TRBV7-9 with TRBJ1-1; TRBD1 aligns across 7 bases. The CDR3 runs 14 residues. Germline loops: CDR1 SEHNR, CDR2 FQNEAQ (reference sequence). J was trimmed by 1 base and V by 5 bases; bases with no gene match: 4. Written as DNA, the CDR3 is TGTGCCAGCAGCCCCGGGACAGCGAACACTGAAGCTTTCTTT. It translates to CASSPGTANTEAFF.

This clonotype was observed a few times. In nucleotides, the CDR3 is TGTGCCAGCAGCTCAGAAGCGAATGAGCAGTTCTTC. Translating it yields CASSSEANEQFF. This sequence joins TRBV12-3 or TRBV12-4 and TRBJ2-1; the D is unclear. Trimming shortened V by 6 bases and J by 7 bases, and 10 bases separated the two germline ends. This CDR3 comprises 12 residues.

The sample holds a few counts of this clonotype. The CDR3 spells CASSDSLIYEQYF. CDR3 nucleotide sequence: TGTGCCAGCAGTGACTCCTTAATCTACGAGCAGTACTTC. The V and J genes are TRBV6-1 and TRBJ2-7; D is unclear. The CDR3 length is 13 residues. Germline loops: CDR1 MNHNS, CDR2 SASEGT. The germline V and J ends were trimmed by 3 bases and 3 bases, with 9 bases remaining between them.

This clonotype was counted ten times or more. This chain connects TRBV12-3 or TRBV12-4 to TRBJ1-4, with D possibly being TRBD1 (6 bases). The CDR3 is made up of 12 amino acids. Trimming pared 6 bases from V and 8 bases from J, leaving 10 bases between. The DNA of the CDR3 is TGTGCCAGCAGGGGGGACACAGAAAAACTGTTTTTT. It specifies CASRGDTEKLFF.

This clonotype was seen repeatedly, ten times or more. The CDR3 spells CASSPGQLSTDTQYF. The CDR3 DNA is TGTGCCAGCTCACCAGGACAGCTCAGCACAGATACGCAGTATTTT. The chain is built from TRBV18 and TRBJ2-3; D possibly corresponds to TRBD1 (6 bases). In germline, CDR1 is KGHSH, CDR2 LQKENI. Trimming left V 2 bases short and J 0 bases short, with 9 bases between. The CDR3 loop spans 15 amino acids.

The sample holds many counts of this clonotype. The rearrangement joins TRBV7-2 to TRBJ1-4; D is unresolved. Trimming cost V 2 bases and J 8 bases, with 9 bases left between them. Germline CDR1 and CDR2: SGHTA and FQGNSA. The CDR3 extends over 13 amino acids. DNA of the CDR3: TGTGCCAGCAGCTTAACCGTTACGGAAAAACTGTTTTTT. Translated, it gives CASSLTVTEKLFF.

This clonotype appeared a few times. The gene calls are TRBV27 and TRBJ2-5; TRBD1 agrees at 7 bases. V lost 6 bases and J lost 1; bases outside the gene matches: 8. The CDR3 covers 15 residues. In germline, CDR1 is MNHEY, CDR2 SMNVEV (reference sequence). The CDR3 loop is CASSDTRGLQETQYF. The CDR3 bases are TGTGCCAGCAGCGATACTAGGGGGCTCCAAGAGACCCAGTACTTC.

This clonotype occurred a few times. The chain links TRBV7-9 to TRBJ1-4; D is ambiguous. Germline assignment: CDR1 SEHNR and CDR2 FQNEAQ (reference sequence). V lost 6 bases and J 0 bases, leaving 8 bases between the germline ends. The CDR3 consists of 14 residues. This CDR3 reads CASRPSATNEKLFF. The CDR3 DNA is TGTGCCAGCAGGCCATCGGCAACTAATGAAAAACTGTTTTTT.

At least ten counts were recorded for this clonotype. The chain uses TRBV2 and TRBJ2-7; a possible D gene is TRBD1 (6 bases). The CDR3 sequence is 14 residues long. Trimming cost V 7 bases and J 2 bases, with 15 bases left between them. Germline CDR1 reads SNHLY; CDR2 reads FYNNEI. The DNA of the CDR3 is TGTGCCAGCACATCAGGACAGTCCACCTACGAGCAGTACTTC. Its translation is CASTSGQSTYEQYF.

The sample holds many counts of this clonotype. The genes are TRBV29-1 and TRBJ2-7, with D perhaps being TRBD1 or TRBD2 (6 bases each). V dropped 6 bases and J dropped 1 base, with 16 bases sitting between them. CDR1 is SQVTM, CDR2 ANQGSEA, per germline. This CDR3 comprises 14 residues. CDR3 DNA sequence: TGCAGCGTCCAGGGGTTCCGGGGGTCCTACGAGCAGTACTTC. It codes for CSVQGFRGSYEQYF.

This clonotype was seen ten or more times. The chain employs TRBV11-3 and TRBJ1-2; D perhaps matches TRBD1 (5 bases). The CDR3 sequence is 14 residues long. Per germline, CDR1 SGHNT and CDR2 YENEEA. Trimming took 5 bases from V and 12 from J, leaving 22 bases between them. CDR3 DNA: TGTGCCAGCAGCCCCAACTCAAGGAGAGGGACCCACACCTTC. It codes for CASSPNSRRGTHTF.

This clonotype was observed at least ten times. The rearrangement uses TRBV10-3 and TRBJ1-1; D is undetermined. V lost 0 bases and J lost 0, with 2 bases in between. CDR3 length: 13 amino acids. From germline, CDR1 is ENHRY and CDR2 SYGVKD. CDR3 coding DNA: TGTGCCATCAGTGAGTCGCTGAACACTGAAGCTTTCTTT. Its protein product is CAISESLNTEAFF.

This clonotype has a count of ten or more. The gene calls are TRBV24-1 and TRBJ1-4; TRBD1 might be the D (6 bases). This CDR3 comprises 15 residues. Germline CDR1 and CDR2: KGHDR and SFDVKD. Trimming took off 3 bases at V and 7 bases at J, with 14 bases between the two ends. The CDR3 coding sequence is TGTGCCACCAGTGATCCGGGGGGCGCGGGTGAAAAACTGTTTTTT. This encodes CATSDPGGAGEKLFF.